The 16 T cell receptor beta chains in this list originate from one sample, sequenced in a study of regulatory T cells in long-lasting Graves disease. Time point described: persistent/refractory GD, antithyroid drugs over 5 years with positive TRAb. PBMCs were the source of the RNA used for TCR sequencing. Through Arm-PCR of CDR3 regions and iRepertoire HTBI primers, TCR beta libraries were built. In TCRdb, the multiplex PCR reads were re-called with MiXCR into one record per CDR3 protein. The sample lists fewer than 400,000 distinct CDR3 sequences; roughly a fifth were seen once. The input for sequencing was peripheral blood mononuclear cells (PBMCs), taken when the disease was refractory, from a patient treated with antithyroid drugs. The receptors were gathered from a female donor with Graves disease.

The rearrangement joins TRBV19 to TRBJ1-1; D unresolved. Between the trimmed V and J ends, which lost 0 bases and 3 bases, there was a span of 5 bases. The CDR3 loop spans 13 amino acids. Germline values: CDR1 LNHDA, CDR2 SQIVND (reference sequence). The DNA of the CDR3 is TGTGCCAGTAGTATAGATACGTACACTGAAGCTTTCTTT. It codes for CASSIDTYTEAFF.

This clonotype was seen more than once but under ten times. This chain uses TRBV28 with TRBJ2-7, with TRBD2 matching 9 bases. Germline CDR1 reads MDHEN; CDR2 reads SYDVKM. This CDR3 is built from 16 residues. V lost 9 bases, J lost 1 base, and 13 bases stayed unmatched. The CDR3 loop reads CASSAGGVSSSYEQYF. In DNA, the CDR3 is TGTGCCAGTTCCGCGGGAGGGGTCTCTTCATCCTACGAGCAGTACTTC. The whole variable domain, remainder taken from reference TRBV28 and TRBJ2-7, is DVKVTQSSRYLVKRTGEKVFLECVQDMDHENMFWYRQDPGLGLRLIYFSYDVKMKEKGDIPEGYSVSREKKERFSLILESASTNQTSMYLCASSAGGVSSSYEQYFGPGTRLTVT.

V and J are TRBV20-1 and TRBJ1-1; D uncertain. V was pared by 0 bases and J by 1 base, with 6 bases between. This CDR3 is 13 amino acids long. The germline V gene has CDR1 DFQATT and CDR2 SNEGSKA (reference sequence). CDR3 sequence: CSAREQPNTEAFF. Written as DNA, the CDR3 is TGCAGTGCTAGAGAGCAGCCGAACACTGAAGCTTTCTTT.

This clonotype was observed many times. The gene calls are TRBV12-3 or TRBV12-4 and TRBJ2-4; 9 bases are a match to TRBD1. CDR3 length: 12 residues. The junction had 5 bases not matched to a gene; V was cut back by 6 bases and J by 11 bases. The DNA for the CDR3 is TGTGCCAGCAGCTCGGGACAGGGACTTCAGTACTTC. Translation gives CASSSGQGLQYF.

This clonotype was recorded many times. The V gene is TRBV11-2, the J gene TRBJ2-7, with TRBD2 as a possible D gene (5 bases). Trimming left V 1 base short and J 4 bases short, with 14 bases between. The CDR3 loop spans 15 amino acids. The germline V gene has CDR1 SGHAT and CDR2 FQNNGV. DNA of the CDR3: TGTGCCAGCAGCTTAGGTCGGGCTAGCCCTTACGAGCAGTACTTC. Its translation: CASSLGRASPYEQYF.

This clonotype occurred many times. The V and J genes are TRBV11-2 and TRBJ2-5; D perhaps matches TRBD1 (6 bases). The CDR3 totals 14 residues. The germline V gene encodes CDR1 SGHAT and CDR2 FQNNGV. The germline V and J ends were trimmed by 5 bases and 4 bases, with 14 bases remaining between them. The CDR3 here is CASSETGTTETQYF. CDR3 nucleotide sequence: TGTGCCAGCAGCGAGACCGGGACAACAGAGACCCAGTACTTC.

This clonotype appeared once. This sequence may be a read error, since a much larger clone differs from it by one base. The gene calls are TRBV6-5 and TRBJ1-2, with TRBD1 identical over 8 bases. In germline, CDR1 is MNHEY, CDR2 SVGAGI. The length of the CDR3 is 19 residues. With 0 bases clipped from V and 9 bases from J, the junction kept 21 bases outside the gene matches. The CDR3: CASSYSHRDRIRPVPSYTF. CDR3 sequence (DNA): TGTGCCAGCAGTTACTCGCACCGGGACAGGATACGCCCCGTCCCTAGCTACACCTTC.

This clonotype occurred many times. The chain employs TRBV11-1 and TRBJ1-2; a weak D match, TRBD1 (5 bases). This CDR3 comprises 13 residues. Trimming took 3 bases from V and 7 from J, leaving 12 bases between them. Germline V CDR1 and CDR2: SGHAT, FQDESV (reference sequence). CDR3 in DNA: TGTGCCAGCAGCTTGATTCCGGGACTTGGCTACACCTTC. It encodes CASSLIPGLGYTF.

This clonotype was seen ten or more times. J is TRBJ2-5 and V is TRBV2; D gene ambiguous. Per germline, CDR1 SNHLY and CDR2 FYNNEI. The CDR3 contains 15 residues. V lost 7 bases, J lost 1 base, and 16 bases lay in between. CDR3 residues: CASTSLWVVQETQYF. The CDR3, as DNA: TGTGCCAGCACCTCCCTCTGGGTCGTCCAAGAGACCCAGTACTTC.

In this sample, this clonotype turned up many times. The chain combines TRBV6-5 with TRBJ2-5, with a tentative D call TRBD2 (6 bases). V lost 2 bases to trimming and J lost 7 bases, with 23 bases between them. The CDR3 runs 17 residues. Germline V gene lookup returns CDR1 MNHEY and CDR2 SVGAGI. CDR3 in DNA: TGTGCCAGCAGTTACCGACTAACGGCGGAGGGCCCGGGGACCCAGTACTTC. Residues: CASSYRLTAEGPGTQYF.

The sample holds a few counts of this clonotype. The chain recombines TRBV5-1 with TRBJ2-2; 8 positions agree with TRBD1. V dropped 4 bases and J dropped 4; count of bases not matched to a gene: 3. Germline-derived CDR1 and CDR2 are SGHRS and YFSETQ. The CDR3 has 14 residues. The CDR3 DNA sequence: TGCGCCAGCAGCCCCGACAGGGGCACCGGGGAGCTGTTTTTT. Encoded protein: CASSPDRGTGELFF.

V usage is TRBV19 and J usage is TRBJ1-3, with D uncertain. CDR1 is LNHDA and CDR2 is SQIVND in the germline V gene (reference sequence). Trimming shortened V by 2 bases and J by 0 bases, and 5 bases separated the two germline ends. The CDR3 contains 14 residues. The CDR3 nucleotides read TGTGCCAGTAGTATAACCACCTCTGGAAACACCATATATTTT. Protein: CASSITTSGNTIYF.

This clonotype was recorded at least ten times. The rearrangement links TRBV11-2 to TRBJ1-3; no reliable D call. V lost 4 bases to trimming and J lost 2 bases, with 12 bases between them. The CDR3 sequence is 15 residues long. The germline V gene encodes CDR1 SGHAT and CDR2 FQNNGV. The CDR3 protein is CASSSLRTTGNTIYF. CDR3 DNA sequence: TGTGCCAGCAGCTCCCTGCGGACTACTGGAAACACCATATATTTT.

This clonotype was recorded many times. CDR3 protein: CATDPGRGAYEQYF. The DNA for the CDR3 is TGTGCCACCGACCCCGGACGGGGAGCCTACGAGCAGTACTTC. The chain recombines TRBV28 with TRBJ2-7; perhaps TRBD2 as D (5 bases). The germline CDR1 and CDR2 sequences are MDHEN and SYDVKM. The CDR3 sequence is 14 residues long. The V gene lost 10 bases and the J gene lost 2 bases, with 18 bases spanning the gap.

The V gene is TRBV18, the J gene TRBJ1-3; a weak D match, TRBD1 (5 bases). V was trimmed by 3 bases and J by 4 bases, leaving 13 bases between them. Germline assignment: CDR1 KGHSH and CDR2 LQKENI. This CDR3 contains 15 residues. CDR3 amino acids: CASSPTRQNGNTIYF. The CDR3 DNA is TGTGCCAGCTCACCTACGAGACAGAACGGAAACACCATATATTTT.

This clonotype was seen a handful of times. The CDR3 region has the DNA TGTGCCAGCAGTTACCAAGGCTACTCCTACGAGCAGTACTTC. This translates into CASSYQGYSYEQYF. The chain recombines TRBV6-5 with TRBJ2-7; no definite D call. Looked up from germline, CDR1 is MNHEY and CDR2 is SVGAGI. This CDR3 has 14 amino acids. The ends were cut back, 2 bases at V and 0 bases at J, with 8 bases in the middle.